This T cell receptor beta chain was profiled in a study of blood T cell repertoires in COVID-19. Whole-study context: Material from acute and convalescent COVID-19 was sourced from the United States, Italy and Spain. From T cells, B-cell-depleted T cells, or PBMCs came the material, which was cDNA or gDNA.

J was trimmed by 2 bases and V by 3 bases; bases with no gene match: 3. Germline CDR1 and CDR2: DFQATT and SNEGSKA (reference sequence). The CDR3 runs to 14 residues. Profiling relied on immunoSEQ multiplex PCR, and the TCRdb table lists in-frame clones only, not all of them. The sample has roughly 81,000 clones, 91% seen once. The J gene is TRBJ2-1, the V gene TRBV20-1; TRBD2 matches at 8 bases. Sequenced sample: peripheral blood. This receptor was taken from a woman aged 45-59 years in a cohort sampled during active COVID-19. This CDR3 reads CSASRGRPYNEQFF. CDR3 coding DNA: TGCAGTGCTAGTCGCGGGAGGCCCTACAATGAGCAGTTCTTC.